This T cell receptor beta chain was sequenced for a study of CD8+ T cells in alopecia areata. Following RNA extraction, reverse transcription yielded cDNA that acted as the sequencing template. Profiled with immunoSEQ multiplex PCR; TCRdb holds only in-frame clones, not every one. The top ten hold 2.5% to 3.5% of the sample, which has more than 90,000 clones, less than 80% seen once. The V segment lost 5 bases and the J segment 10 bases; nucleotides outside the gene matches: 5. CDR1 SQVTM and CDR2 ANQGSEA come from the germline V gene. This CDR3 is built from 12 residues. Notes on this clone: This sample also contains other DNA sequences that code for the same CDR3.

Sequencing used CD4+ T cells sorted from blood. This TCR was sampled from a human donor in good health. This chain joins TRBV29-1 and TRBJ1-2, with 12 bases lining up with TRBD1. CDR3 sequence (DNA): TGCAGCGTTTGGGAGGGACAGGGGGCCTACACCTTC. This gives the protein CSVWEGQGAYTF.